Below are 25 T cell receptor beta chains sequenced from a single sample in a study of shared clonotypes between healthy human individuals. Using immunoSEQ multiplex PCR, the repertoire was profiled, and TCRdb retains in-frame clones only, with some absent. The sample comprises about 2.4 million clones, 93% of which are singletons, and about 0.38% rests with the top ten. The sequenced material came from naive CD4+ T cells from PBMCs. Subset in this sample: CD45RA+ positively selected. These receptors all stem from a man aged 18 to 30 in good health. Some clones in this sample may be carry-over from other donors' samples.

The rearrangement links TRBV6-5 to TRBJ2-7; TRBD1 aligns across 9 bases. Germline V gene sequence: CDR1 MNHEY, CDR2 SVGAGI. V dropped 5 bases and J dropped 4; count of bases not matched to a gene: 6. The CDR3 covers 14 residues. CDR3 sequence: CASSAGTGTYEQYF. CDR3 nucleotides: TGTGCCAGCAGTGCCGGGACAGGGACTTACGAGCAGTACTTC.

This rearrangement joins TRBV18 to TRBJ1-1; 8 bases are shared with TRBD1. The CDR3 consists of 14 residues. From germline, CDR1 is KGHSH and CDR2 LQKENI. Trimming took 3 bases from V and 5 from J; bases not matched to a gene: 5. DNA for the CDR3: TGTGCCAGCTCACCTGACAGGGGCGAGACTGAAGCTTTCTTT. Translated: CASSPDRGETEAFF.

CDR3 protein: CASSLDWTNEKLFF. CDR3 DNA: TGTGCCAGCAGCTTAGATTGGACCAATGAAAAACTGTTTTTT. The J gene is TRBJ1-4, the V gene TRBV11-2; no firm D call. V was shortened by 0 bases and J by 5 bases, with 7 bases between the two germline ends. In germline, CDR1 is SGHAT, CDR2 FQNNGV. There are 14 residues in the CDR3.

In its sample, this clone was seen a few times. The CDR3 protein is CASSLAQGPNVLTF. The DNA for the CDR3 is TGTGCCAGCAGCTTAGCGCAGGGTCCCAACGTCCTGACTTTC. This chain joins TRBV7-2 and TRBJ2-6; D is possibly TRBD1 (5 bases). Trimming removed 0 bases from V and 8 bases from J, with 8 bases in between. The CDR3 sequence is 14 residues long. CDR1 is SGHTA, CDR2 FQGNSA, per germline.

V usage is TRBV7-8 and J usage is TRBJ1-5; a possible D gene is TRBD1 (5 bases). V gave up 4 bases and J gave up 5 bases, with 9 bases separating them. Germline values: CDR1 SGHVS, CDR2 FQNEAQ. The CDR3 is made up of 13 amino acids. The CDR3 DNA sequence: TGTGCCAGCAGCTGGGGCGGCTATCAGCCCCAGCATTTT. Its translation: CASSWGGYQPQHF.

Remarks on this clone: Other DNA sequences in this sample translate to the same CDR3. The rearrangement links TRBV18 to TRBJ1-1; TRBD1 aligns across 7 bases. The CDR3 spans 14 residues. Germline V CDR1 and CDR2: KGHSH, LQKENI. J was trimmed by 6 bases and V by 3 bases; bases with no gene match: 7. The CDR3 nucleotides are TGTGCCAGCTCACCCAGACAGGGTTCCCCTGAAGCTTTCTTT. Its protein is CASSPRQGSPEAFF.

J is TRBJ1-2 and V is TRBV28; 10 bases map to TRBD1. J gave up 0 bases and V 6 bases, and 7 bases lay outside the gene matches. Germline-derived CDR1 and CDR2 are MDHEN and SYDVKM. This CDR3 is 16 amino acids long. CDR3 in amino acids: CASSPGQGPTNYGYTF. As DNA, the CDR3 is TGTGCCAGCAGCCCGGGACAGGGGCCTACTAACTATGGCTACACCTTC.

The chain joins TRBV6-1 to TRBJ1-5; TRBD1 is a possible D gene (6 bases). Per germline, CDR1 MNHNS and CDR2 SASEGT. Deletions cut 3 bases from V and 6 bases from J, with 12 bases between. The CDR3 is 14 amino acids. The CDR3 loop is CASSDEGVSQPQHF. The CDR3 DNA follows: TGTGCCAGCAGTGACGAGGGGGTGAGTCAGCCCCAGCATTTT.

This chain joins TRBV7-9 and TRBJ2-1; D uncertain. This CDR3 comprises 17 residues. The ends were cut back, 4 bases at V and 8 bases at J, with 24 bases in the middle. CDR1 and CDR2 (germline): SEHNR, FQNEAQ (reference sequence). The CDR3, as DNA: TGTGCCAGCAGCTCTCGGCCTAAAAGGTACGAATGGGATGAGCAGTTCTTC. It yields the protein CASSSRPKRYEWDEQFF.

V and J are TRBV13 and TRBJ1-4; D call uncertain. The CDR3 length is 11 residues. The V end lost 5 bases, the J end lost 7 bases, and 5 bases lay between the germline ends. The germline gives CDR1 PRHDT, CDR2 FYEKMQ (reference sequence). The CDR3 protein is CASSVGEKLFF. The CDR3, as DNA: TGTGCCAGCAGCGTTGGTGAAAAACTGTTTTTT. Drawing the rest from reference TRBV13 and TRBJ1-4, the complete variable domain is AAGVIQSPRHLIKEKRETATLKCYPIPRHDTVYWYQQGPGQDPQFLISFYEKMQSDKGSIPDRFSAQQFSDYHSELNMSSLELGDSALYFCASSVGEKLFFGSGTQLSVL.

The V gene is TRBV5-1, the J gene TRBJ2-1; TRBD2 agrees at 9 bases. The CDR3 runs to 15 residues. The J segment lost 6 bases and the V segment lost 4 bases, leaving 8 bases of the junction unmatched. CDR1 SGHRS and CDR2 YFSETQ come from the germline V gene. The CDR3 bases are TGCGCCAGCAGCGGTCTAGCGGGAAAGGGCAATGAGCAGTTCTTC. This translates into CASSGLAGKGNEQFF.

This clone was observed a single time. The CDR3: CASSVVAGGSGGQFF. The CDR3 DNA reads as TGTGCCAGCAGCGTAGTGGCGGGAGGGTCTGGGGGGCAGTTCTTC. The chain has TRBV9 and TRBJ2-1; TRBD2 matches at 9 bases. The CDR3 contains 15 residues. V was clipped by 0 bases and J by 12 bases; unmatched bases: 10. Per germline, CDR1 SGDLS and CDR2 YYNGEE.

The chain employs TRBV7-9 and TRBJ2-4; TRBD2 aligns across 13 bases. The V gene's germline CDR1 is SEHNR and CDR2 FQNEAQ (reference sequence). V dropped 2 bases and J dropped 12; count of bases not matched to a gene: 4. There are 14 residues in the CDR3. The CDR3 DNA reads as TGTGCCAGCAGCTTAACCGGGACTAGCGGGGATCAGTACTTC. Its protein is CASSLTGTSGDQYF.

This clone appeared a few times. The J gene is TRBJ1-1, the V gene TRBV28; unclear D gene. This CDR3 contains 16 residues. Germline V lookup: CDR1 MDHEN, CDR2 SYDVKM. V lost 6 bases to trimming and J lost 3 bases, with 20 bases between them. The CDR3 region is CASSLGGVRRDTEAFF. The CDR3 DNA reads TGTGCCAGCAGCCTTGGTGGGGTCAGGAGGGACACTGAAGCTTTCTTT.

This clone has more than one count but fewer than ten. The chain carries TRBV18 and TRBJ2-2, with D perhaps TRBD1 or TRBD2 (5 bases each). Trimming pared 3 bases from V and 6 bases from J, leaving 14 bases between. The germline CDR1 and CDR2 sequences are KGHSH and LQKENI. The CDR3 sequence is 15 residues long. The chain's CDR3 is CASSPTLGTAGELFF. In nucleotides, the CDR3 is TGTGCCAGCTCACCGACGTTGGGGACGGCCGGGGAGCTGTTTTTT.

To note about this clone: The same CDR3 is also encoded by other DNA sequences in this sample. The genes are TRBV7-2 and TRBJ2-5; tentatively, D is TRBD1 or TRBD2 (6 bases each). The CDR3 is made up of 14 amino acids. Trimming shortened V by 1 base and J by 4 bases, and 10 bases separated the two germline ends. Germline V gene data show CDR1 as SGHTA and CDR2 as FQGNSA. In DNA, the CDR3 is TGTGCCAGCAGCTTAGTAGGGGGAGGAGAGACCCAGTACTTC. Translated: CASSLVGGGETQYF.

The genes are TRBV6-1 and TRBJ2-1; perhaps TRBD1 as D (5 bases). Germline loops: CDR1 MNHNS, CDR2 SASEGT. The V gene lost 4 bases and the J gene lost 9 bases, with 13 bases spanning the gap. The CDR3 runs 13 residues. For the CDR3, the DNA is TGTGCCAGCAGTGGGGGCCTAGGCCGTGAGCAGTTCTTC. This translates into CASSGGLGREQFF.

The V gene is TRBV7-9, the J gene TRBJ2-1, with D maybe TRBD1 (6 bases). From germline, CDR1 is SEHNR and CDR2 FQNEAQ (reference sequence). The CDR3 is made up of 15 amino acids. V was shortened by 2 bases and J by 6 bases, with 14 bases between the two germline ends. In DNA, the CDR3 is TGTGCCAGCAGCTTAATAGGGTTGGGGGCCAATGAGCAGTTCTTC. Its protein product is CASSLIGLGANEQFF. The full variable domain, completed using reference TRBV7-9 and TRBJ2-1, is DTGVSQNPRHKITKRGQNVTFRCDPISEHNRLYWYRQTLGQGPEFLTYFQNEAQLEKSRLLSDRFSAERPKGSFSTLEIQRTEQGDSAMYLCASSLIGLGANEQFFGPGTRLTVL.

The chain employs TRBV7-7 and TRBJ2-7; D possibly matches TRBD1 or TRBD2 (6 bases each). The germline gives CDR1 SSHAT, CDR2 FNYEAQ (reference sequence). The CDR3 runs to 11 residues. The V end lost 6 bases, the J end lost 12 bases, and 15 bases lay between the germline ends. The CDR3 sequence: CASRSGDWSYF. In DNA, the CDR3 is TGTGCCAGCAGATCAGGGGACTGGTCGTACTTC.

The chain recombines TRBV6-6 with TRBJ2-1; 10 bases agree with TRBD2. The trim removed 3 bases at V and 7 bases at J, leaving 9 bases unmatched. The CDR3 is 16 amino acids. Looked up from germline, CDR1 is MNHNY and CDR2 is SVGAGI (reference sequence). The CDR3 sequence: CASSYPTGTSVNEQFF. The CDR3, as DNA: TGTGCCAGCAGTTATCCCACCGGGACTAGCGTGAATGAGCAGTTCTTC.

The rearrangement uses TRBV9 and TRBJ2-1; TRBD2 matches 7 bases. Germline V lookup: CDR1 SGDLS, CDR2 YYNGEE. V was pared by 7 bases and J by 7 bases, with 11 bases of the junction left unmatched. The CDR3 runs to 14 residues. The CDR3 DNA follows: TGTGCCAGCGGGCGGGGGATGCATGGGAATGAGCAGTTCTTC. This encodes CASGRGMHGNEQFF.

This clone was found once. The chain uses TRBV4-3 and TRBJ2-1; TRBD1 is a possible D gene (6 bases). The CDR3 spans 16 residues. Germline CDR1 is LGHNA and CDR2 is YSLEER. Trimming removed 0 bases from V and 9 bases from J, with 18 bases in between. CDR3 DNA: TGCGCCAGCAGCCAAGAAGGGGGTGGGGGAATTGGTGAGCAGTTCTTC. Its translation is CASSQEGGGGIGEQFF.

The chain is built from TRBV10-3 and TRBJ1-2; unclear D gene. The V end was cut by 0 bases, the J end by 6 bases, with 8 bases between. Germline-derived CDR1 and CDR2 are ENHRY and SYGVKD. The CDR3 has 13 amino acids. CDR3 region: CAISESNGHGYTF. Here the CDR3 DNA reads TGTGCCATCAGTGAGTCGAACGGGCATGGCTACACCTTC.

In regard to this clone: It is likely a read error, because the conserved phenylalanine at the end of the CDR3 is missing. It is unclear where the CDR3 begins or ends on the DNA, so no DNA is shown, and the CDR3 is as TCRdb lists it. This chain links TRBV28 with TRBJ2-7; TRBD2 was called by the table and not checked on the DNA. From its first to its last residue, the CDR3 has 14 amino acids. CDR1 MDHEN and CDR2 SYDVKM come from the germline V gene. The CDR3 sequence: CASSQAGGPSLWYL.

This clone has a single count. The chain couples TRBV7-8 to TRBJ1-1; 7 bases are shared with TRBD1. This CDR3 region has 14 residues. Germline V CDR1 and CDR2: SGHVS, FQNEAQ. With 2 bases clipped from V and 5 bases from J, the junction kept 5 bases outside the gene matches. CDR3 nucleotides: TGTGCCAGCAGCTTAACAGGGGCCGGGACTGAAGCTTTCTTT. Its translation: CASSLTGAGTEAFF.